These 2 T cell receptor beta chains were all obtained from the same sample, sequenced in a study of graft-versus-host responses after intestinal transplantation. Assay used: immunoSEQ multiplex PCR; TCRdb lists only in-frame clones, some missing. The sample records 45,000 to 50,000 clones, about 90% being singletons. Their antigens are not known. Sequenced here: unstimulated CD4+ T cells sorted from spleen or lymph node cells, sampled before transplant. The receptor set was obtained from a human donor who was the organ donor for an intestinal transplant.

As regards this clone: The sample contains more than one DNA sequence encoding this CDR3. The CDR3, as DNA: TGTGCCAGCAGATGGGGGCTAGCGGGAGTTCTAAGCACAGATACGCAGTATTTT. Encoded protein: CASRWGLAGVLSTDTQYF. The gene calls are TRBV28 and TRBJ2-3; 10 nucleotides agree with TRBD2. The CDR3 sequence is 18 residues long. Trimming at V came to 6 bases and at J to 0 bases, leaving 12 bases not matched to a gene. Germline CDR1 and CDR2: MDHEN and SYDVKM.

CDR3: CASSLGQGHGYTF. CDR3 DNA sequence: TGTGCCAGCAGCTTAGGACAGGGGCATGGCTACACCTTC. The chain combines TRBV7-3 with TRBJ1-2; TRBD1 matches 9 bases. The CDR3 runs 13 residues. V shed 2 bases, J shed 6 bases, and the junction held 1 base outside the gene matches. The germline gives CDR1 SGHTA, CDR2 FQGTGA.